This TCR beta chain was found in a study of T cells expressing NK-cell markers. Study context: In the group of eight sequenced donors, seven were HCMV-seropositive and one was seronegative.

TCRdb reprocessed the 5' RACE reads and stores each CDR3 protein as one record, lacking DNA. This sample contains 200,000 to 300,000 distinct CDR3 sequences. CDR3 length: 19 amino acids. This chain links TRBV12-3 or TRBV12-4 with TRBJ2-4; the D call from TCRdb, TRBD2, cannot be confirmed without DNA. This clonotype was sampled from a man between 18 and 35 years old in good health. The specimen sequenced was blood T cells: a sorted CD56 or NKG2C T cell subset, CD4+ or CD8+ T cells, or bulk PBMC T cells (not recorded which). CDR3 amino acids: CASSSGTSARPIAKNIQYF.